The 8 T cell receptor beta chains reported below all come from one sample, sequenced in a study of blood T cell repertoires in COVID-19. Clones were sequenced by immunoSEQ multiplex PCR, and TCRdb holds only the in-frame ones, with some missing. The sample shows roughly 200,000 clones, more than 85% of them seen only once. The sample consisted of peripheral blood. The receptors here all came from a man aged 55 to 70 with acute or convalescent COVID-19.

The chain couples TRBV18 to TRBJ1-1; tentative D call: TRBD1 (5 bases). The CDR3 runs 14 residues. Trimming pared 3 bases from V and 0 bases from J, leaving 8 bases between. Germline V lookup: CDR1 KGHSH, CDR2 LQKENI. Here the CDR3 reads CASSPSGLNTEAFF. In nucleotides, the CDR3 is TGTGCCAGCTCACCGTCAGGGTTGAACACTGAAGCTTTCTTT.

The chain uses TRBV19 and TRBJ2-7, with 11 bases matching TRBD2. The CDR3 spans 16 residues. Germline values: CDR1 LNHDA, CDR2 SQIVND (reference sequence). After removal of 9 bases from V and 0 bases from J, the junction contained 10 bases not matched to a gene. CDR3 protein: CASALAGAGSSYEQYF. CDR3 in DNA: TGTGCCAGCGCACTAGCGGGGGCCGGAAGCTCCTACGAGCAGTACTTC.

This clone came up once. CDR3 sequence (DNA): TGTGCCAGCAGGTGGGGGGGCGAGAACTATGGCTACACCTTC. Encoded protein: CASRWGGENYGYTF. This chain connects TRBV2 to TRBJ1-2, with D perhaps TRBD1 (6 bases). This CDR3 is 14 amino acids long. The V gene's germline CDR1 is SNHLY and CDR2 FYNNEI. Deletions cut 6 bases from V and 2 bases from J, with 13 bases between.

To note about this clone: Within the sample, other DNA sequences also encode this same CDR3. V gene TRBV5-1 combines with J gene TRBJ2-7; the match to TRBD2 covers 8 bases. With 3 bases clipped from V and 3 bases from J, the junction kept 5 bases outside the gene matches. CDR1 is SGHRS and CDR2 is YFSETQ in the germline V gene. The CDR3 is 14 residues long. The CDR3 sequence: CASSSRGGSYEQYF. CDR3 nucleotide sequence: TGCGCCAGCAGCTCCCGCGGGGGGAGCTACGAGCAGTACTTC.

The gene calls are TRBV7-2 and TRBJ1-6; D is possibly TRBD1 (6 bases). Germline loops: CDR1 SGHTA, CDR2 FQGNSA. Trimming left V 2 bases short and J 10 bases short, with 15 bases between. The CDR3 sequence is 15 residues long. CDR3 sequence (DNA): TGTGCCAGCAGCTTAAGTGGTCAGGGGCCCTCACCCCTCCACTTT. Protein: CASSLSGQGPSPLHF.

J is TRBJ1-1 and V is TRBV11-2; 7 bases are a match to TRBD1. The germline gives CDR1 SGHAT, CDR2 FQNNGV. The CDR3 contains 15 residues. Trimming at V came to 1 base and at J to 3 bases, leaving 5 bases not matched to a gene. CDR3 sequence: CASSLGGQKYTEAFF. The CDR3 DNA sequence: TGTGCCAGCAGCTTAGGGGGACAGAAGTACACTGAAGCTTTCTTT.

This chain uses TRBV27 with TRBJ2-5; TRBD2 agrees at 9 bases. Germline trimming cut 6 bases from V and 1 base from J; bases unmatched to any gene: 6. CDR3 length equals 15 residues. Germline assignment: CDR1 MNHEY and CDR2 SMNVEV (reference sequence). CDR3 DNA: TGTGCCAGCAGCAACCGCGGGGGGGCCCAAGAGACCCAGTACTTC. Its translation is CASSNRGGAQETQYF.

The CDR3 is CASSPRPLAGGYEQYF. Here the CDR3 DNA reads TGTGCCAGCAGCCCGAGACCCCTAGCGGGGGGCTACGAGCAGTACTTC. The genes are TRBV6-2 or TRBV6-3 and TRBJ2-7; 11 bases line up with TRBD2. Trimming removed 6 bases from V and 3 bases from J; junction bases left unmatched: 10. The germline CDR1 and CDR2 sequences are MNHEY and SVGEGT. The CDR3 has 16 residues.